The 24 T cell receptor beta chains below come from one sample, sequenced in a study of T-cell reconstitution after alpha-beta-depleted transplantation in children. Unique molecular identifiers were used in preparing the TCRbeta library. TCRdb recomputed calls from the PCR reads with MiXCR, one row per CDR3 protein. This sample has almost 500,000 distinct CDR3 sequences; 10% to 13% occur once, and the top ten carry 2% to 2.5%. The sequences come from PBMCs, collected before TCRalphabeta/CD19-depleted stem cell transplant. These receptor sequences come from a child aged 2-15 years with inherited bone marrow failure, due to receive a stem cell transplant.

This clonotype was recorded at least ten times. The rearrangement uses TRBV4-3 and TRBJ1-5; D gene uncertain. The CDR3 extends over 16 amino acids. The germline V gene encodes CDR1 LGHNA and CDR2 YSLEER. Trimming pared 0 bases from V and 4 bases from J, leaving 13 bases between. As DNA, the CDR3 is TGCGCCAGCAGCCAAGATCGCAGCATGCCAAATCAGCCCCAGCATTTT. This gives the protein CASSQDRSMPNQPQHF.

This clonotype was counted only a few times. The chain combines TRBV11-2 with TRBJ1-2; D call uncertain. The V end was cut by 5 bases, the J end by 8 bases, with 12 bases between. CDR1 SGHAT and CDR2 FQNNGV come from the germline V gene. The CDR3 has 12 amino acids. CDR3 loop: CASSRSSGGYTF. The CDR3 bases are TGTGCCAGCAGCCGCTCGTCCGGGGGCTACACCTTC. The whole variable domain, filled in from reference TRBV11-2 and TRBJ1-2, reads EAGVAQSPRYKIIEKRQSVAFWCNPISGHATLYWYQQILGQGPKLLIQFQNNGVVDDSQLPKDRFSAERLKGVDSTLKIQPAKLEDSAVYLCASSRSSGGYTFGSGTRLTVV.

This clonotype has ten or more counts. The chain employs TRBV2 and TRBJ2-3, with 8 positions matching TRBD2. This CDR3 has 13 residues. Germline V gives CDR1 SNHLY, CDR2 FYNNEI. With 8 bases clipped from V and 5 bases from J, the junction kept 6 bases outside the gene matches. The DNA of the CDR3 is TGTGCCAGCTCGCGGGAGGTCGGAGATACGCAGTATTTT. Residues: CASSREVGDTQYF. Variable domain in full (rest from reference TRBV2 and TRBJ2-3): EPEVTQTPSHQVTQMGQEVILRCVPISNHLYFYWYRQILGQKVEFLVSFYNNEISEKSEIFDDQFSVERPDGSNFTLKIRSTKLEDSAMYFCASSREVGDTQYFGPGTRLTVL.

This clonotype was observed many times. CDR3 nucleotide sequence: TGCGCCAGCAGGATCTTGGGAGACGAGCAGTACTTC. Translation: CASRILGDEQYF. This sequence joins TRBV5-1 and TRBJ2-7; a possible D gene is TRBD2 (5 bases). The CDR3 extends over 12 amino acids. The germline V gene has CDR1 SGHRS and CDR2 YFSETQ. Between the trimmed V and J ends, which lost 5 bases and 5 bases, there was a span of 11 bases. Complete variable domain (other parts from reference TRBV5-1 and TRBJ2-7): KAGVTQTPRYLIKTRGQQVTLSCSPISGHRSVSWYQQTPGQGLQFLFEYFSETQRNKGNFPGRFSGRQFSNSRSEMNVSTLELGDSALYLCASRILGDEQYFGPGTRLTVT.

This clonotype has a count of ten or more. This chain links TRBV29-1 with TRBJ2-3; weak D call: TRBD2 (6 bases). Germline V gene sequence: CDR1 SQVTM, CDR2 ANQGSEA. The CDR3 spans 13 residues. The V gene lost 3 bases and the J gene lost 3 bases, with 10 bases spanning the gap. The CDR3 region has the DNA TGCAGCGTTGATAAGGGGAGGACAGATACGCAGTATTTT. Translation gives CSVDKGRTDTQYF.

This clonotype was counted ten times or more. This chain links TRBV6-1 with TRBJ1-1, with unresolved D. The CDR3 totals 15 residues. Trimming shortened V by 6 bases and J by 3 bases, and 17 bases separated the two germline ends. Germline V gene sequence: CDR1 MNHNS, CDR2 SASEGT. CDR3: CASRPGQTTDTEAFF. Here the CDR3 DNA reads TGTGCCAGCAGGCCGGGCCAAACAACGGACACTGAAGCTTTCTTT.

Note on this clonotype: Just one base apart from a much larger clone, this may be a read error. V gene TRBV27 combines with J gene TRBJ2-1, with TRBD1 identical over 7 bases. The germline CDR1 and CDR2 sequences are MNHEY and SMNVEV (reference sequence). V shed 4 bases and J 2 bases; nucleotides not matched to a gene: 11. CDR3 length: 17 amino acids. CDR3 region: CASSSLHRGTPYNEQFF. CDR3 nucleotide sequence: TGTGCCAGCAGTTCTCTCCACAGGGGAACCCCCTACAATGAGCAGTTCTTC.

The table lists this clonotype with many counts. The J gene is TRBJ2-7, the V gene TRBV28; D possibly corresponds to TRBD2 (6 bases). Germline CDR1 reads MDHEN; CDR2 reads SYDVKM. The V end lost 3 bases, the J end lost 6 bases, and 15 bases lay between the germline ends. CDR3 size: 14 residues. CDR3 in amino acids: CASSFGGGVREQYF. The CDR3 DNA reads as TGTGCCAGCAGTTTCGGGGGAGGCGTGCGCGAGCAGTACTTC.

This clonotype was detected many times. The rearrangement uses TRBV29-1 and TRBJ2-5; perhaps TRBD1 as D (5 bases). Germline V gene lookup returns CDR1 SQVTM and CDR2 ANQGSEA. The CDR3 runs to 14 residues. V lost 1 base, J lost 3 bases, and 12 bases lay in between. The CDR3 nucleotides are TGCAGCGTTGAAGCAGGGTTGGCAGAAGAGACCCAGTACTTC. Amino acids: CSVEAGLAEETQYF.

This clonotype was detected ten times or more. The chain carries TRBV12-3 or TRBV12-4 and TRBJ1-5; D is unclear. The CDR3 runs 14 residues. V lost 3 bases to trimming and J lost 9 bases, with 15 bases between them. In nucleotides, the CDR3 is TGTGCCAGCAGTTTTGGGCAGGCGTTTTGGCCCCAGCATTTT. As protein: CASSFGQAFWPQHF.

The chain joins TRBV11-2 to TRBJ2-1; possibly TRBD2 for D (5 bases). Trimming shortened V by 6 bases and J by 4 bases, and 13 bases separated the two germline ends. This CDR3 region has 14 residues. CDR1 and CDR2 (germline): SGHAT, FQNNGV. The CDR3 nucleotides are TGTGCCAGCAGGCTGGGAGCGTCTTACAATGAGCAGTTCTTC. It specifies CASRLGASYNEQFF.

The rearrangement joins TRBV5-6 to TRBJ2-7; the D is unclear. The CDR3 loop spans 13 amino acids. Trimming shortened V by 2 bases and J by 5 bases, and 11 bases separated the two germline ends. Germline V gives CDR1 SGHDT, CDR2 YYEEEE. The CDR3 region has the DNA TGTGCCAGCAGCTTAGCCGGGTCGAACGAGCAGTACTTC. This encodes CASSLAGSNEQYF.

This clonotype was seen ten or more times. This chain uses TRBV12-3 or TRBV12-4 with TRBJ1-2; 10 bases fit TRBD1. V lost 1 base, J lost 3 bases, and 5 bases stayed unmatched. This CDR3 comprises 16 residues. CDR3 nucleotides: TGTGCCAGCAGTTTAGGGTTCGGGACAGGGGACTATGGCTACACCTTC. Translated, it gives CASSLGFGTGDYGYTF.

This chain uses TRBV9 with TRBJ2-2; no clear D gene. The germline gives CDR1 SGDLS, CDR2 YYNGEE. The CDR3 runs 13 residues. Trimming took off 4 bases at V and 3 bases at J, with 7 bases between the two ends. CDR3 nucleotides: TGTGCCAGCAGCATACTCTACACCGGGGAGCTGTTTTTT. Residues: CASSILYTGELFF.

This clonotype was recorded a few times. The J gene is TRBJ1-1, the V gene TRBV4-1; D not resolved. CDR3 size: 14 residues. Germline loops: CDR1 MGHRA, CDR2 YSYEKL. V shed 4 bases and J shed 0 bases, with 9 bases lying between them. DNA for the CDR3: TGCGCCAGCAGCCCGAAAAATCTGAACACTGAAGCTTTCTTT. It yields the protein CASSPKNLNTEAFF.

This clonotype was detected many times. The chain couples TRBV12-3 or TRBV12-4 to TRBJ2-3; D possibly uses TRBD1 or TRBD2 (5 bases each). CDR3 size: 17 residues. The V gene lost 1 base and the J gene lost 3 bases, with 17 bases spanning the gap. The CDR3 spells CASSLVGDPEGTDTQYF. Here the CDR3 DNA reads TGTGCCAGCAGTTTAGTAGGGGACCCCGAGGGGACAGATACGCAGTATTTT.

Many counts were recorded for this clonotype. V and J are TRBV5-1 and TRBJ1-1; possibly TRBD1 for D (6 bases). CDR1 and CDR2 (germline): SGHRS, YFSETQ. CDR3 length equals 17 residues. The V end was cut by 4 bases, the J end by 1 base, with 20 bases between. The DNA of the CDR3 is TGCGCCAGCAGCCCCCAAAGGGGGGGTTGGGAGAACACTGAAGCTTTCTTT. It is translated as CASSPQRGGWENTEAFF.

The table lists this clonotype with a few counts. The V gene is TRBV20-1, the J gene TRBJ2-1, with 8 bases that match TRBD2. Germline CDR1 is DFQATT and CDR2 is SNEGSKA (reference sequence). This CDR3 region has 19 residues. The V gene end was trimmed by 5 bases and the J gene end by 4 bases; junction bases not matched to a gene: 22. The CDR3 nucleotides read TGCAGTGCTCAAGCGGGAGTTTGGACCGAGGGTATGGGATACAATGAGCAGTTCTTC. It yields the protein CSAQAGVWTEGMGYNEQFF.

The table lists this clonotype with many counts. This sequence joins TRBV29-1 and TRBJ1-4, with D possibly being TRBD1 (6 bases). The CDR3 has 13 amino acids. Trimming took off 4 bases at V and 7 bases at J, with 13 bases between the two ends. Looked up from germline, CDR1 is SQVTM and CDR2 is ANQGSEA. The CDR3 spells CSVARGGGEKLFF. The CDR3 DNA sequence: TGCAGCGTTGCTCGCGGGGGCGGTGAAAAACTGTTTTTT.

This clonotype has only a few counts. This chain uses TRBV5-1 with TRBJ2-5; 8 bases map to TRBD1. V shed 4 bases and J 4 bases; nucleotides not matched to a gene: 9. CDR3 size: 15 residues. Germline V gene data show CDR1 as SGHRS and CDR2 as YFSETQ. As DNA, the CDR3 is TGCGCCAGCAGCCCAATTACAGGGGGTGCAGAGACCCAGTACTTC. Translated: CASSPITGGAETQYF.

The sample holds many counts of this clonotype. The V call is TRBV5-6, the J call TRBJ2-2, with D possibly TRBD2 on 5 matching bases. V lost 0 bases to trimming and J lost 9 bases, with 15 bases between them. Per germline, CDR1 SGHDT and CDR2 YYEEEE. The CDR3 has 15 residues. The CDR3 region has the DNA TGTGCCAGCAGCTTGGCACTAGGATCGTCCCGGGAGCTGTTTTTT. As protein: CASSLALGSSRELFF.

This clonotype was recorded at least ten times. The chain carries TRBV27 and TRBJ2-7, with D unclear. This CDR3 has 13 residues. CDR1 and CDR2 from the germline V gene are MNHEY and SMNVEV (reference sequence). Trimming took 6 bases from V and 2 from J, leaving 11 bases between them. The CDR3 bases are TGTGCCAGCAGCCGCCATCCGACCTACGAGCAGTACTTC. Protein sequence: CASSRHPTYEQYF.

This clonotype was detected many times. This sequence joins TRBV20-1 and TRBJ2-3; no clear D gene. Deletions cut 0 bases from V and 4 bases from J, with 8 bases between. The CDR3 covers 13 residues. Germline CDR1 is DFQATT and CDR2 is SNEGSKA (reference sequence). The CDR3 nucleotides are TGCAGTGCTAGAGAGGAGCCTCCAGATACGCAGTATTTT. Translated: CSAREEPPDTQYF.

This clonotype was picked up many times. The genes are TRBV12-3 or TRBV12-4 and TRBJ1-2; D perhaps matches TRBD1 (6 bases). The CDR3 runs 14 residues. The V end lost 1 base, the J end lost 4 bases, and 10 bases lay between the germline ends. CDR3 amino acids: CASSLGGGSYGYTF. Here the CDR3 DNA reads TGTGCCAGCAGTTTAGGGGGGGGCTCCTATGGCTACACCTTC.